The 16 T cell receptor beta chains below were found in one sample sequenced in a study of blood T cell repertoires in COVID-19. Some clones are missing from TCRdb's copy, which holds only in-frame ones; the method was immunoSEQ multiplex PCR. The table shows around 150,000 clones, with roughly 71% occurring only once. Sequenced sample: peripheral blood. The receptors come from a woman older than 75 with acute or convalescent COVID-19.

The genes are TRBV2 and TRBJ2-2, with 9 bases aligning to TRBD2. Germline trimming cut 7 bases from V and 4 bases from J; bases unmatched to any gene: 10. Germline V gives CDR1 SNHLY, CDR2 FYNNEI. The CDR3 has 16 residues. This CDR3 is CASNVRTSAGTGELFF. CDR3 sequence (DNA): TGTGCCAGCAACGTTCGGACTAGCGCGGGCACCGGGGAGCTGTTTTTT.

The chain employs TRBV7-9 and TRBJ1-2; 7 nucleotides align to TRBD1. V gave up 6 bases and J gave up 3 bases; unmatched junction bases: 4. This CDR3 contains 13 residues. CDR1 is SEHNR, CDR2 FQNEAQ, per germline (reference sequence). The CDR3 loop is CASSLDRDYGYTF. The CDR3, as DNA: TGTGCCAGCAGTCTAGACAGGGACTATGGCTACACCTTC.

This chain links TRBV3-1 (or the pseudogene TRBV3-2) with TRBJ2-7; possible D gene TRBD1, 6 bases. Germline CDR1 LGHDT, CDR2 YNNKEL (reference sequence). CDR3 length: 15 amino acids. The V and J ends lost 4 bases and 2 bases respectively, with 15 bases between them. CDR3 DNA sequence: TGTGCCAGCAGCCGAAACAGGGACATGACCTACGAGCAGTACTTC. Protein product: CASSRNRDMTYEQYF.

The V gene is TRBV27, the J gene TRBJ1-6; 7 positions agree with TRBD1. This CDR3 comprises 14 residues. The germline CDR1 and CDR2 sequences are MNHEY and SMNVEV (reference sequence). Trimming cost V 8 bases and J 8 bases; bases outside gene matches: 9. Written as DNA, the CDR3 is TGTGCCAGCGTTGGTTTTACAGGGGATTCACCCCTCCACTTT. Its translation is CASVGFTGDSPLHF.

This clone occurred a few times. CDR3 DNA: TGTGCCTGGAGCCCCAAACTGGACACCGGGGAGCTGTTTTTT. Translated: CAWSPKLDTGELFF. V and J are TRBV30 and TRBJ2-2, with unresolved D. Germline V gene lookup returns CDR1 GTSNPN and CDR2 SVGIG (reference sequence). This CDR3 spans 14 amino acids. Trimming stripped 3 bases from V and 3 bases from J, with 11 bases between. Full variable domain (missing parts from reference TRBV30 and TRBJ2-2): SQTIHQWPATLVQPVGSPLSLECTVEGTSNPNLYWYRQAAGRGLQLLFYSVGIGQISSEVPQNLSASRPQDRQFILSSKKLLLSDSGFYLCAWSPKLDTGELFFGEGSRLTVL.

This clone was found once. V usage is TRBV5-1 and J usage is TRBJ1-1; D is perhaps TRBD1 (6 bases). The CDR3 covers 17 residues. Germline V gene sequence: CDR1 SGHRS, CDR2 YFSETQ. The germline V and J ends were trimmed by 0 bases and 0 bases, with 15 bases remaining between them. The CDR3: CASSLEPGQPMNTEAFF. CDR3 nucleotides: TGCGCCAGCAGCTTGGAGCCTGGACAGCCAATGAACACTGAAGCTTTCTTT.

This chain uses TRBV5-1 with TRBJ2-1; the match to TRBD2 covers 8 bases. V lost 3 bases, J lost 7 bases, and 6 bases stayed unmatched. Germline V lookup: CDR1 SGHRS, CDR2 YFSETQ. This CDR3 contains 14 residues. Here the CDR3 DNA reads TGCGCCAGCAGCTGGACGGGAGGGTGGAATGAGCAGTTCTTC. This translates into CASSWTGGWNEQFF. Full variable domain (outside the CDR3, taken from reference TRBV5-1 and TRBJ2-1): KAGVTQTPRYLIKTRGQQVTLSCSPISGHRSVSWYQQTPGQGLQFLFEYFSETQRNKGNFPGRFSGRQFSNSRSEMNVSTLELGDSALYLCASSWTGGWNEQFFGPGTRLTVL.

V and J are TRBV14 and TRBJ2-3, with TRBD2 matching over 8 bases. The V segment lost 0 bases and the J segment 2 bases; nucleotides outside the gene matches: 4. The germline gives CDR1 SGHDN, CDR2 FVKESK. The CDR3 length is 16 residues. The CDR3 spells CASSQDGGAVTDTQYF. CDR3 bases: TGTGCCAGCAGCCAAGACGGGGGGGCCGTCACAGATACGCAGTATTTT.

The J gene is TRBJ1-1, the V gene TRBV3-1 (or the pseudogene TRBV3-2); 8 bases are shared with TRBD1. This CDR3 region has 15 residues. With V trimmed by 4 bases and J by 2 bases, 6 bases remained unmatched. Germline CDR1 reads LGHDT; CDR2 reads YNNKEL (reference sequence). The CDR3, as DNA: TGTGCCAGCAGCCTGCACGGACAGGGAAACACTGAAGCTTTCTTT. It codes for CASSLHGQGNTEAFF.

The V and J genes are TRBV5-1 and TRBJ2-2, with TRBD1 matching over 9 bases. The V and J ends lost 6 bases and 4 bases, in that order; junction bases with no gene match: 10. CDR3 length: 16 residues. The germline gives CDR1 SGHRS, CDR2 YFSETQ. CDR3 residues: CASTTSGTGSTGELFF. The DNA for the CDR3 is TGCGCCAGCACCACTTCCGGGACAGGGTCCACCGGGGAGCTGTTTTTT.

J is TRBJ2-3 and V is TRBV7-3, with D perhaps matching TRBD1 (6 bases). Trimming left V 5 bases short and J 2 bases short, with 17 bases between. CDR3 length: 16 amino acids. Per the germline V gene, CDR1 is SGHTA and CDR2 is FQGTGA. This CDR3 reads CASSTYGTRFTDTQYF. DNA for the CDR3: TGTGCCAGCAGCACTTACGGGACACGGTTCACAGATACGCAGTATTTT.

The chain joins TRBV5-1 to TRBJ1-2; D is possibly TRBD1 (6 bases). Germline loops: CDR1 SGHRS, CDR2 YFSETQ. The ends were cut back, 1 base at V and 3 bases at J, with 22 bases in the middle. The CDR3 has 18 residues. CDR3 sequence reads: CASSLSPILKPGDYGYTF. CDR3 nucleotide sequence: TGCGCCAGCAGCTTGTCCCCAATCCTTAAGCCAGGGGACTATGGCTACACCTTC.

The chain couples TRBV30 to TRBJ2-7; TRBD1 aligns across 8 bases. With V trimmed by 5 bases and J by 7 bases, 7 bases remained unmatched. The germline V gene has CDR1 GTSNPN and CDR2 SVGIG (reference sequence). CDR3 size: 12 residues. In nucleotides, the CDR3 is TGTGCCTGGTCGACAGGGGCACGGGAGCAGTACTTC. Translated, it gives CAWSTGAREQYF.

The gene calls are TRBV9 and TRBJ2-3, with TRBD2 matching over 7 bases. Trimming took 5 bases from V and 1 from J; bases not matched to a gene: 7. Germline V CDR1 and CDR2: SGDLS, YYNGEE. The CDR3 has 15 residues. For the CDR3, the DNA is TGTGCCAGCAGAGCCGGGAGGTTTGGCACAGATACGCAGTATTTT. It specifies CASRAGRFGTDTQYF.

The chain joins TRBV30 to TRBJ1-6, with a possible D match to TRBD1 (6 bases). The CDR3 sequence is 13 residues long. Germline V gene sequence: CDR1 GTSNPN, CDR2 SVGIG (reference sequence). V lost 4 bases to trimming and J lost 5 bases, with 9 bases between them. CDR3 protein: CAWKGGNNSPLHF. DNA of the CDR3: TGTGCCTGGAAGGGGGGGAATAATTCACCCCTCCACTTT.

The chain carries TRBV11-2 and TRBJ1-4; the D gene is possibly TRBD1 (6 bases). Germline values: CDR1 SGHAT, CDR2 FQNNGV. Trimming cost V 2 bases and J 7 bases, with 11 bases left between them. This CDR3 region has 14 residues. The CDR3: CASSLWGGREKLFF. The CDR3 DNA sequence: TGTGCCAGCAGCTTATGGGGGGGGCGTGAAAAACTGTTTTTT.